The 9 T cell receptor beta chains in this list originate from one sample, sequenced in a study of blood T cell repertoires in COVID-19. The assay was immunoSEQ multiplex PCR, and TCRdb's table has in-frame clones only and misses some. The table has around 220,000 clones, 75% to 90% seen once; the top ten hold 4.5% to 5.5%. Input material: peripheral blood. The source is a human donor in a cohort sampled during active COVID-19.

V is TRBV5-1 and J is TRBJ1-3; 8 positions match TRBD1. The CDR3 is made up of 14 amino acids. CDR1 and CDR2 (germline): SGHRS, YFSETQ. J was trimmed by 0 bases and V by 8 bases; bases with no gene match: 4. DNA for the CDR3: TGCGCCAGTTCGACAGGGGACTCTGGAAACACCATATATTTT. As protein: CASSTGDSGNTIYF.

V is TRBV30 and J is TRBJ2-7, with 11 bases fitting TRBD2. CDR1 is GTSNPN and CDR2 is SVGIG in the germline V gene (reference sequence). The CDR3 runs to 15 residues. J lost 3 bases, V lost 2 bases, and 6 bases had no gene match. This chain's CDR3 is CAWSSLAGAYYEQYF. The CDR3 DNA sequence: TGTGCCTGGAGTTCACTAGCGGGAGCCTACTACGAGCAGTACTTC.

This clone showed up just a few times. The V call is TRBV4-1, the J call TRBJ1-2; weak D call: TRBD1 (5 bases). CDR1 MGHRA and CDR2 YSYEKL come from the germline V gene. The CDR3 spans 13 residues. Trimming took 2 bases from V and 8 from J, leaving 12 bases between them. The CDR3 DNA sequence: TGCGCCAGCAGCCAACCGACGGACATCGGCTACACCTTC. Protein sequence: CASSQPTDIGYTF.

CDR3 sequence: CASSLRAGVGTGELFF. The CDR3 nucleotides read TGTGCCAGCAGCTTAAGAGCGGGGGTAGGCACCGGGGAGCTGTTTTTT. The chain links TRBV7-3 to TRBJ2-2, with TRBD2 matching 8 bases. The CDR3 is 16 amino acids. The germline V gene has CDR1 SGHTA and CDR2 FQGTGA. After removal of 1 base from V and 4 bases from J, the junction contained 5 bases not matched to a gene.

CDR3 sequence (DNA): TGTGCCAGCAGCCAGGGGGACAGGGGTTTCTATAATTCACCCCTCCACTTT. It codes for CASSQGDRGFYNSPLHF. The chain couples TRBV7-8 to TRBJ1-6; 10 bases fit TRBD1. This CDR3 has 17 amino acids. The germline CDR1 and CDR2 sequences are SGHVS and FQNEAQ. V shed 5 bases and J 3 bases; nucleotides not matched to a gene: 7. The full variable domain, in which reference TRBV7-8 and TRBJ1-6 provide the parts outside the CDR3, is GAGVSQSPRYKVAKRGQDVALRCDPISGHVSLFWYQQALGQGPEFLTYFQNEAQLDKSGLPSDRFFAERPEGSVSTLKIQRTQQEDSAVYLCASSQGDRGFYNSPLHFGNGTRLTVT.

The chain has TRBV4-3 and TRBJ1-1; a possible D gene is TRBD1 (6 bases). The germline V and J ends were trimmed by 0 bases and 3 bases, with 11 bases remaining between them. There are 15 residues in the CDR3. Per the germline V gene, CDR1 is LGHNA and CDR2 is YSLEER. The CDR3 bases are TGCGCCAGCAGCCAAGAGCCGACAGGCCACACTGAAGCTTTCTTT. Protein product: CASSQEPTGHTEAFF.

The chain combines TRBV27 with TRBJ1-1; 8 bases are shared with TRBD1. The CDR3 spans 17 residues. The trim removed 5 bases at V and 0 bases at J, leaving 11 bases unmatched. CDR1 and CDR2 (germline): MNHEY, SMNVEV (reference sequence). CDR3 DNA sequence: TGTGCCAGCAGTCCGATTCAGGGGGCAGGCATGAACACTGAAGCTTTCTTT. Residues: CASSPIQGAGMNTEAFF.

This clone was seen many times. The V and J genes are TRBV4-3 and TRBJ2-7; TRBD2 aligns across 8 bases. Germline V gene lookup returns CDR1 LGHNA and CDR2 YSLEER. V lost 0 bases, J lost 3 bases, and 10 bases stayed unmatched. This CDR3 contains 17 residues. The CDR3 DNA is TGCGCCAGCAGCCAAGAGGGCGAGTTAGCGGGATACTACGAGCAGTACTTC. Protein sequence: CASSQEGELAGYYEQYF.

This sequence joins TRBV5-1 and TRBJ1-3; D may be TRBD1 (6 bases). Germline CDR1 is SGHRS and CDR2 is YFSETQ. V was clipped by 4 bases and J by 8 bases, with 22 bases between them. The CDR3 is 16 residues long. The CDR3 bases are TGCGCCAGCAGCCGCAATACAGGGTCTAATGGGGACACCATATATTTT. Translating it yields CASSRNTGSNGDTIYF.